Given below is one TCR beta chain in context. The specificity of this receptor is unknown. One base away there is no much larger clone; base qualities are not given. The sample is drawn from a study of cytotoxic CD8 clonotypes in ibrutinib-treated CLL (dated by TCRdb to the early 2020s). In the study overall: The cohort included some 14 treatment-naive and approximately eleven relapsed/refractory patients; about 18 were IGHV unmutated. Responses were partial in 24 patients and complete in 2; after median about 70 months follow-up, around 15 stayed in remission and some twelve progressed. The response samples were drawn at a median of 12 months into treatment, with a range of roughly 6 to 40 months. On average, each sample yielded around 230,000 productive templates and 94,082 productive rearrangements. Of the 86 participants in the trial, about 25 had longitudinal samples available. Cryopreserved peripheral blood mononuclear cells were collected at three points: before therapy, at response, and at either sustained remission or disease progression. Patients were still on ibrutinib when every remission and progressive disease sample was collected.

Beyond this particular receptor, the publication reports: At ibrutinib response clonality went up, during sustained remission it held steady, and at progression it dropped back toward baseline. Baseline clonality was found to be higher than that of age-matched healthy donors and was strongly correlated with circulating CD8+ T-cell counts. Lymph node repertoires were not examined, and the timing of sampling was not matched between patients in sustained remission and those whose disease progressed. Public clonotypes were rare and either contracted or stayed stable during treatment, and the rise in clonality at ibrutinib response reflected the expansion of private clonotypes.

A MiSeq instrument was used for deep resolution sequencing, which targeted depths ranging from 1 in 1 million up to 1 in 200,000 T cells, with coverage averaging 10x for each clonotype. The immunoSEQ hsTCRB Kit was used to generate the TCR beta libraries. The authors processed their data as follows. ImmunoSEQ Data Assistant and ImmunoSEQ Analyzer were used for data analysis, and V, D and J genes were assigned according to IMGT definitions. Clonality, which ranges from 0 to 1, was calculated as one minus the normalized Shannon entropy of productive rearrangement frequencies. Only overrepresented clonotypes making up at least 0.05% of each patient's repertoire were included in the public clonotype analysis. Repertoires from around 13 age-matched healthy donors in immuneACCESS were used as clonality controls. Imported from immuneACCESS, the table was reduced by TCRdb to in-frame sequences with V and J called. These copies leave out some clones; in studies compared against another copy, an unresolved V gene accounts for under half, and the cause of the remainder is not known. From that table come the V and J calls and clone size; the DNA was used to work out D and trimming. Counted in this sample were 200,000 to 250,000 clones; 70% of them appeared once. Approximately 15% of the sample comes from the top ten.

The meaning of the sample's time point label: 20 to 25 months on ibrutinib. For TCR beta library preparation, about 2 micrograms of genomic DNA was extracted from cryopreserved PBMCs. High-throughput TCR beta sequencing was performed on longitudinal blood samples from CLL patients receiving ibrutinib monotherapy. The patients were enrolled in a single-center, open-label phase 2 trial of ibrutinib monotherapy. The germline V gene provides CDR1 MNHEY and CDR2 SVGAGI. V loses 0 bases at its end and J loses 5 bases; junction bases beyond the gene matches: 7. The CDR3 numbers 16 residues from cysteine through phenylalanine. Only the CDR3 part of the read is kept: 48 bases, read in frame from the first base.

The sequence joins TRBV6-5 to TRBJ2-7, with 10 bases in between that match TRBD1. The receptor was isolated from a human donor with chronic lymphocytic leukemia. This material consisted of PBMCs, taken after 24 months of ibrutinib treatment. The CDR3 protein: CASSYSPGQGINEQYF. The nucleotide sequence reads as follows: TGTGCCAGCAGTTACTCCCCGGGACAGGGGATCAACGAGCAGTACTTC.